Each of the 16 T cell receptor beta chains below was sequenced from the same sample in a study of cytomegalovirus exposure and HLA in healthy donors. The PCR made use of 60 Vbeta and 13 Jbeta primers. Some clones are missing from TCRdb's copy, which holds only in-frame ones; the method was immunoSEQ multiplex PCR. The data hold 110,000 to 150,000 clones, with 70% to 85% observed a single time. Sequenced sample: PBMCs. The receptors were gathered from a man aged 40-50 years in good health and CMV-seropositive.

This clone was detected a few times. This chain joins TRBV7-9 and TRBJ2-2; TRBD1 is a possible D gene (6 bases). The CDR3 is made up of 14 amino acids. Germline assignment: CDR1 SEHNR and CDR2 FQNEAQ (reference sequence). The V end lost 7 bases, the J end lost 5 bases, and 14 bases lay between the germline ends. CDR3 sequence: CASKHGGGTGELFF. CDR3 bases: TGTGCCAGCAAACATGGGGGCGGTACCGGGGAGCTGTTTTTT.

J is TRBJ1-2 and V is TRBV23-1; no firm D call. TRBV23-1 is flagged as an ORF with uncertain function. V lost 4 bases and J lost 6, with 18 bases in between. The CDR3 consists of 15 residues. CDR3: CASSPFPELADGYTF. In nucleotides, the CDR3 is TGCGCCAGCAGTCCATTTCCCGAACTTGCGGATGGCTACACCTTC.

The chain uses TRBV28 and TRBJ1-2; D is possibly TRBD1 (6 bases). CDR3 length: 13 residues. Germline CDR1 reads MDHEN; CDR2 reads SYDVKM. The V gene lost 6 bases and the J gene lost 2 bases, with 10 bases spanning the gap. This chain's CDR3 is CASSSGQNYGYTF. The CDR3 nucleotides are TGTGCCAGCAGCTCCGGACAGAACTATGGCTACACCTTC.

The rearrangement uses TRBV5-1 and TRBJ1-1; the D gene is possibly TRBD1 (5 bases). The V and J ends lost 1 base and 1 base respectively, with 14 bases between them. Germline CDR1 is SGHRS and CDR2 is YFSETQ. The CDR3 is 16 amino acids. The CDR3 DNA is TGCGCCAGCAGCTTGTTCTGGGGGGGGGAGAACACTGAAGCTTTCTTT. It yields the protein CASSLFWGGENTEAFF.

This sequence joins TRBV5-6 and TRBJ2-1; no clear D gene. The CDR3 spans 13 residues. Germline CDR1 reads SGHDT; CDR2 reads YYEEEE. V was pared by 3 bases and J by 6 bases, with 10 bases between. The CDR3 DNA reads as TGTGCCAGCAGCTACGCCATAGTCAATGAGCAGTTCTTC. As protein: CASSYAIVNEQFF.

The CDR3 nucleotides read TGTGCCAGCAGCTTAGCGACGTCGGGAAACATTCAGTACTTC. Translation gives CASSLATSGNIQYF. This chain links TRBV7-2 with TRBJ2-4; no firm D call. Germline V gives CDR1 SGHTA, CDR2 FQGNSA. The V and J ends lost 0 bases and 6 bases respectively, with 9 bases between them. The CDR3 extends over 14 amino acids.

The chain is built from TRBV15 and TRBJ2-2; no clear D gene. This CDR3 has 15 residues. Germline assignment: CDR1 LNHNV and CDR2 YYDKDF (reference sequence). Trimming shortened V by 1 base and J by 1 base, and 7 bases separated the two germline ends. The CDR3 DNA sequence: TGTGCCACCAGCAGAGGAGAACGGAACACCGGGGAGCTGTTTTTT. Encoded protein: CATSRGERNTGELFF.

The rearrangement joins TRBV11-3 to TRBJ2-2, with D possibly being TRBD1 (5 bases). Trimming removed 5 bases from V and 0 bases from J, with 10 bases in between. Germline V gene data show CDR1 as SGHNT and CDR2 as YENEEA. The CDR3 covers 15 residues. For the CDR3, the DNA is TGTGCCAGCAGCCCCGGACAAGCGAACACCGGGGAGCTGTTTTTT. Translated, it gives CASSPGQANTGELFF.

This chain joins TRBV11-3 and TRBJ2-1, with a weak D call TRBD2 (6 bases). CDR3 size: 14 residues. CDR1 and CDR2 (germline): SGHNT, YENEEA. The V end was cut by 1 base, the J end by 6 bases, with 10 bases between. The CDR3: CASSLGTSPNEQFF. The CDR3, as DNA: TGTGCCAGCAGCTTAGGCACTAGCCCCAATGAGCAGTTCTTC.

There are a few counts of this clone. The CDR3 reads CASSFAQNQPQHF. The CDR3 nucleotides are TGTGCCAGCAGCTTCGCACAGAATCAGCCCCAGCATTTT. J is TRBJ1-5 and V is TRBV7-9; D not resolved. Between the trimmed V and J ends, which lost 3 bases and 4 bases, there was a span of 7 bases. The CDR3 spans 13 residues. CDR1 and CDR2 from the germline V gene are SEHNR and FQNEAQ (reference sequence).

The V call is TRBV15, the J call TRBJ2-7, with D maybe TRBD2 (6 bases). Germline loops: CDR1 LNHNV, CDR2 YYDKDF (reference sequence). The CDR3 runs 17 residues. V gave up 0 bases and J gave up 1 base, with 16 bases separating them. The CDR3 loop reads CATSRDRGTGRSYEQYF. In DNA, the CDR3 is TGTGCCACCAGCAGAGATCGCGGGACGGGCCGTTCCTACGAGCAGTACTTC.

The chain uses TRBV6-4 and TRBJ2-1, with TRBD2 matching 14 bases. Germline loops: CDR1 MRHNA, CDR2 SNTAGT. The CDR3 runs to 15 residues. V shed 8 bases and J 9 bases; nucleotides not matched to a gene: 9. The chain's CDR3 is CASSLGLAGVGEQFF. The CDR3 bases are TGTGCCAGCTCTCTGGGACTAGCGGGAGTTGGTGAGCAGTTCTTC.

Concerning this clone itself: The identical CDR3 is also encoded by other nucleotide sequences in the sample. The chain employs TRBV9 and TRBJ2-7; D is uncertain. V was cut by 0 bases and J by 0 bases, with 7 bases left in between. Germline V gene sequence: CDR1 SGDLS, CDR2 YYNGEE. This CDR3 spans 14 amino acids. The chain's CDR3 is CASSVDHSSYEQYF. Written as DNA, the CDR3 is TGTGCCAGCAGCGTAGATCACAGCTCCTACGAGCAGTACTTC.

The chain links TRBV30 to TRBJ2-2; D call uncertain. The CDR3 contains 13 residues. Trimming removed 1 base from V and 8 bases from J, with 11 bases in between. CDR1 and CDR2 (germline): GTSNPN, SVGIG (reference sequence). CDR3 sequence reads: CAWSGHPLGELFF. The CDR3 nucleotides read TGTGCCTGGAGTGGGCACCCGCTTGGGGAGCTGTTTTTT.

V is TRBV19 and J is TRBJ1-1, with D possibly TRBD1 on 5 matching bases. The CDR3 totals 11 residues. From germline, CDR1 is LNHDA and CDR2 SQIVND (reference sequence). V was shortened by 2 bases and J by 10 bases, with 8 bases between the two germline ends. This chain's CDR3 is CASSITGVAFF. CDR3 nucleotides: TGTGCCAGTAGTATAACAGGTGTAGCTTTCTTT.

CDR3 sequence: CASTGTRDSPLHF. The CDR3 DNA sequence: TGTGCCAGTACCGGGACTAGGGATTCACCCCTCCACTTT. The chain is built from TRBV14 and TRBJ1-6; D possibly corresponds to TRBD1 (5 bases). V was shortened by 9 bases and J by 8 bases, with 14 bases between the two germline ends. The CDR3 is 13 amino acids. Germline CDR1 is SGHDN and CDR2 is FVKESK.